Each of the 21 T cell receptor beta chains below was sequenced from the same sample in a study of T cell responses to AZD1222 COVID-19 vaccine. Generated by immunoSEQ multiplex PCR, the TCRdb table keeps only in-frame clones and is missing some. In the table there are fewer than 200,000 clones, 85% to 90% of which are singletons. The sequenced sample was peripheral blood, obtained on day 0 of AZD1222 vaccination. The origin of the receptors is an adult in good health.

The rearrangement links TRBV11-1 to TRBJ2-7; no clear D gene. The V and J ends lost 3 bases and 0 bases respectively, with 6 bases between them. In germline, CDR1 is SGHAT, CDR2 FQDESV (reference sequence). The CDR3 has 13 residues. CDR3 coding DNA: TGTGCCAGCAGCTTGGCCCACTCCTACGAGCAGTACTTC. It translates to CASSLAHSYEQYF.

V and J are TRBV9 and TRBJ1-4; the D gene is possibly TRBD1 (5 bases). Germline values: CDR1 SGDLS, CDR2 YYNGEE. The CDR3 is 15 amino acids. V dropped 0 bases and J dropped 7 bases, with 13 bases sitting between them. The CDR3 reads CASSVAGTRPEKLFF. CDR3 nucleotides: TGTGCCAGCAGCGTAGCGGGGACCCGCCCTGAAAAACTGTTTTTT. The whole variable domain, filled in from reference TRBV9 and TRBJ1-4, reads DSGVTQTPKHLITATGQRVTLRCSPRSGDLSVYWYQQSLDQGLQFLIQYYNGEERAKGNILERFSAQQFPDLHSELNLSSLELGDSALYFCASSVAGTRPEKLFFGSGTQLSVL.

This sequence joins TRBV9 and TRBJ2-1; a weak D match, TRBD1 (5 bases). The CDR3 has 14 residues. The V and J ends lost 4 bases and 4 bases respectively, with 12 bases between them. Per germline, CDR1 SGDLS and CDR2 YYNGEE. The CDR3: CASSPGHIYNEQFF. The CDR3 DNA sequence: TGTGCCAGCAGCCCTGGACATATATACAATGAGCAGTTCTTC.

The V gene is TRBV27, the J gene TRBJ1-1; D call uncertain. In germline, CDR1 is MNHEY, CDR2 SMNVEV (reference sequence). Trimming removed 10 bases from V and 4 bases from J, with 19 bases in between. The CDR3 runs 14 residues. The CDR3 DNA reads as TGTGCCACCTCCCGGCGCGGAATCGGCACTGAAGCTTTCTTT. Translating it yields CATSRRGIGTEAFF.

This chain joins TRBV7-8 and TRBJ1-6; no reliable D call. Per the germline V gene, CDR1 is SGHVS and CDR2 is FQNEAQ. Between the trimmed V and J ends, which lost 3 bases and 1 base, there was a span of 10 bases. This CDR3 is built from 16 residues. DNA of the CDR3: TGTGCCAGCAGCTTGGTTGGAGGTTCCTATAATTCACCCCTCCACTTT. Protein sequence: CASSLVGGSYNSPLHF. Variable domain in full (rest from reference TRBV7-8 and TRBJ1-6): GAGVSQSPRYKVAKRGQDVALRCDPISGHVSLFWYQQALGQGPEFLTYFQNEAQLDKSGLPSDRFFAERPEGSVSTLKIQRTQQEDSAVYLCASSLVGGSYNSPLHFGNGTRLTVT.

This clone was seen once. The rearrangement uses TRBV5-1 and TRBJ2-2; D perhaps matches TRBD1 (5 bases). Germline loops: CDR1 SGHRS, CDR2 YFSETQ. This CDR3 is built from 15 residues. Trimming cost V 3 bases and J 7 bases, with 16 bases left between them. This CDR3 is CASSSQGPSGGELFF. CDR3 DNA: TGCGCCAGCAGCTCCCAGGGCCCCTCGGGCGGGGAGCTGTTTTTT.

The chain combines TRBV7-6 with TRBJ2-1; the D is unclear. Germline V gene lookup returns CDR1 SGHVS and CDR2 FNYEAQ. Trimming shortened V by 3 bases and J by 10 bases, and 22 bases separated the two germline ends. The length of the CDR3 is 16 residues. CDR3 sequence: CASSFSPEPAAMEQFF. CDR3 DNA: TGTGCCAGCAGCTTTTCCCCCGAGCCTGCCGCAATGGAGCAGTTCTTC.

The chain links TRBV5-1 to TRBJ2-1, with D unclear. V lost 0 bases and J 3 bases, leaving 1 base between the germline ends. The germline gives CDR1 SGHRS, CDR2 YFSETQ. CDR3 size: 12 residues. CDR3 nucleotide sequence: TGCGCCAGCAGCTTGGACTACAATGAGCAGTTCTTC. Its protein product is CASSLDYNEQFF.

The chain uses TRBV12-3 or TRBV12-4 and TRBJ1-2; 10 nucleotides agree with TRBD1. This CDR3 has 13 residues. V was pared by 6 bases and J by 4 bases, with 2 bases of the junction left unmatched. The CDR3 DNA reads TGTGCCAGCAGCCGGGACAGGGGCTATGGCTACACCTTC. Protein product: CASSRDRGYGYTF.

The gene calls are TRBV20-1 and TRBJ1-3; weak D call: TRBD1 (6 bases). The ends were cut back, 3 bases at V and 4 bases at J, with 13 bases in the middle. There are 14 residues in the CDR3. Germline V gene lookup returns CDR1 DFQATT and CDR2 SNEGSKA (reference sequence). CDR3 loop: CSASGGSVGNTIYF. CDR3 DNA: TGCAGTGCTAGTGGGGGCTCGGTGGGAAACACCATATATTTT.

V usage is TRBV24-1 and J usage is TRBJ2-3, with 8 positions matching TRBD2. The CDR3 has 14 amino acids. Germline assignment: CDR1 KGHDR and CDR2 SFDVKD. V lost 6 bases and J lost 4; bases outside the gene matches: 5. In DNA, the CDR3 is TGTGCCACCAGTCGGGAGGGCCTCGCAGATACGCAGTATTTT. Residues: CATSREGLADTQYF.

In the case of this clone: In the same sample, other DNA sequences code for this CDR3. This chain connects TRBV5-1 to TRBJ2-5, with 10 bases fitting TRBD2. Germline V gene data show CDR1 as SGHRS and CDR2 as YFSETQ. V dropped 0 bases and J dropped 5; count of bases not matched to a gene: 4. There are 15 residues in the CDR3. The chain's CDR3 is CASSLDPAGGETQYF. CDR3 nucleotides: TGCGCCAGCAGCTTGGATCCAGCGGGAGGGGAGACCCAGTACTTC. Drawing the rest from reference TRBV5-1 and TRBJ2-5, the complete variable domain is KAGVTQTPRYLIKTRGQQVTLSCSPISGHRSVSWYQQTPGQGLQFLFEYFSETQRNKGNFPGRFSGRQFSNSRSEMNVSTLELGDSALYLCASSLDPAGGETQYFGPGTRLLVL.

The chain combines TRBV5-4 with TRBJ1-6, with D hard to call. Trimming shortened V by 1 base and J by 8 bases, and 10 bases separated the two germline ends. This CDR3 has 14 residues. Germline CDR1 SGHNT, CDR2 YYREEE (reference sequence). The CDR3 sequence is CASSLKGMDSPLHF. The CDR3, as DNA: TGTGCCAGCAGCTTGAAGGGTATGGATTCACCCCTCCACTTT.

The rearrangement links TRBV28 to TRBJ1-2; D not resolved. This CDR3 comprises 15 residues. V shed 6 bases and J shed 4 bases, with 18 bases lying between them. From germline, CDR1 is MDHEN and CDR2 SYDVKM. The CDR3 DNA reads TGTGCCAGCAGCCTAAATCGGGCAGGCGCCTATGGCTACACCTTC. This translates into CASSLNRAGAYGYTF.

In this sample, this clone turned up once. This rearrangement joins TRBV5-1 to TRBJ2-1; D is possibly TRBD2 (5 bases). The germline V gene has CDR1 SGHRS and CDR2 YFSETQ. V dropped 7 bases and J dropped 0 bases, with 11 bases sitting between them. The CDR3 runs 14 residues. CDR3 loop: CASRLRSSYNEQFF. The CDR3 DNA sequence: TGCGCCAGCCGACTAAGGAGCTCCTACAATGAGCAGTTCTTC. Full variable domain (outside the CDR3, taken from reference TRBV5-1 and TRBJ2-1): KAGVTQTPRYLIKTRGQQVTLSCSPISGHRSVSWYQQTPGQGLQFLFEYFSETQRNKGNFPGRFSGRQFSNSRSEMNVSTLELGDSALYLCASRLRSSYNEQFFGPGTRLTVL.

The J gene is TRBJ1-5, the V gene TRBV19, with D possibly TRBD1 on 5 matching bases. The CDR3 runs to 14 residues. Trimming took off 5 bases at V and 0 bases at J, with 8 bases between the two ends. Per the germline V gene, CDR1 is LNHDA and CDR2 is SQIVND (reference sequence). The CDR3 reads CASSRQYSNQPQHF. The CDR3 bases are TGTGCCAGTAGTCGACAGTATAGCAATCAGCCCCAGCATTTT.

The CDR3 here is CASSLAGRSTDTQYF. The DNA for the CDR3 is TGTGCCAGCAGCTTAGCGGGACGAAGCACAGATACGCAGTATTTT. The chain employs TRBV27 and TRBJ2-3; 8 nucleotides line up with TRBD2. The CDR3 sequence is 15 residues long. Trimming took 6 bases from V and 0 from J; bases not matched to a gene: 5. Looked up from germline, CDR1 is MNHEY and CDR2 is SMNVEV (reference sequence).

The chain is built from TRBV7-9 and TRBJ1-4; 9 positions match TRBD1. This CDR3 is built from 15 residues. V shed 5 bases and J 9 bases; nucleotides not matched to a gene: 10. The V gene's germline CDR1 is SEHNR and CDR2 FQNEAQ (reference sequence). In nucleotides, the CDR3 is TGTGCCAGCAGCCCCCCGGGACAGGGAGGAAAAAAACTGTTTTTT. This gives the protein CASSPPGQGGKKLFF.

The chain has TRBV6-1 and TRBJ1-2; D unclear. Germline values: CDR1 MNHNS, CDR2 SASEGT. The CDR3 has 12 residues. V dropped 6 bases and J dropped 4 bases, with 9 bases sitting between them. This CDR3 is CASSPVGYGYTF. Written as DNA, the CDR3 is TGTGCCAGCAGCCCGGTGGGCTATGGCTACACCTTC.

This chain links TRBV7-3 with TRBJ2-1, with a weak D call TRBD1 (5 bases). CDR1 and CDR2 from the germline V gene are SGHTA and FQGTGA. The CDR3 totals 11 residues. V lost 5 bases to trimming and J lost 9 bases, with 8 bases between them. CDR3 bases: TGTGCCAGCAGCCAGGGAAGTGAGCAGTTCTTC. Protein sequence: CASSQGSEQFF.

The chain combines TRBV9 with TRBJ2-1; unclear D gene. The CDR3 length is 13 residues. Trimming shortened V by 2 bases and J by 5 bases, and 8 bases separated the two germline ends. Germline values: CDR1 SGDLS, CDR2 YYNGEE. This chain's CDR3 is CASSVRTNNEQFF. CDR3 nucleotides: TGTGCCAGCAGCGTCCGGACGAACAATGAGCAGTTCTTC.